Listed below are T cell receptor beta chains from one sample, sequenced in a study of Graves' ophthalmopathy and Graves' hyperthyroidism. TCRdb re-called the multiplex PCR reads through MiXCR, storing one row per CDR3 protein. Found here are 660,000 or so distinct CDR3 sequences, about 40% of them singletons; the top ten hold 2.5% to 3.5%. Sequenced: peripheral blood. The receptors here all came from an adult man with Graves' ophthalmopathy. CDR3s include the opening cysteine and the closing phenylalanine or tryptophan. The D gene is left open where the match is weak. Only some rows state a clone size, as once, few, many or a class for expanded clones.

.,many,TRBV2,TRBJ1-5,CASSAGDGSQPQHF,TGTGCCAGCAGTGCGGGGGACGGAAGTCAGCCCCAGCATTTT
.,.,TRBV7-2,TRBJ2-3,CASSSVARVIDTQYF,TGTGCCAGCAGCTCGGTGGCCAGAGTGATAGATACGCAGTATTTT
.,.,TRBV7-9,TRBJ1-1,CASCPAVGTEAFF,TGTGCCAGCTGCCCTGCGGTAGGGACTGAAGCTTTCTTT
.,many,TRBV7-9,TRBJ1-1,CASSLGLRIEAFF,TGTGCCAGCAGCTTAGGTCTCCGAATTGAAGCTTTCTTT
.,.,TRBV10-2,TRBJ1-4,CASSVGGENEKLFF,TGCGCCAGCAGTGTCGGGGGCGAGAACGAAAAACTGTTTTTT
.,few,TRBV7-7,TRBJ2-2,CASSPPGDTGELFF,TGTGCCAGCAGCCCCCCGGGGGACACCGGGGAGCTGTTTTTT
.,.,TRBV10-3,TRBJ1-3,CASSYGGLGRNTIYF,TGTGCCAGCAGTTATGGCGGTTTGGGGAGAAACACCATATATTTT
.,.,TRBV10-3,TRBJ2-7,CAISESEGPGEQYF,TGTGCCATCAGTGAGTCGGAGGGACCGGGAGAGCAGTACTTC
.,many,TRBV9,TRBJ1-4,CASSTGPFPVGEKLFF,TGTGCCAGCAGCACCGGTCCCTTCCCGGTCGGTGAAAAACTGTTTTTT
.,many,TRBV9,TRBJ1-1,CASSPNNGREAFF,TGTGCCAGCAGCCCAAATAACGGACGTGAAGCTTTCTTT
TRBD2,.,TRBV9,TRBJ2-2,CASRGVGLAGSWDTGELFF,TGTGCCAGCAGGGGCGTAGGACTAGCGGGAAGTTGGGACACCGGGGAGCTGTTTTTT
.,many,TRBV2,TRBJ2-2,CASSHDSDNTGELFF,TGTGCCAGCAGTCATGACAGCGATAACACCGGGGAGCTGTTTTTT
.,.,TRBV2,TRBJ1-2,CASSKTRTGDTF,TGTGCCAGCAGTAAAACGCGGACGGGCGACACCTTC
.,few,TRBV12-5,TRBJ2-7,CASAPGLTYEQYF,TGTGCTAGTGCCCCAGGACTGACCTACGAGCAGTACTTC
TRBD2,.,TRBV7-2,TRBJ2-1,CASRLAGGWNEQFF,TGTGCCAGCCGACTAGCGGGAGGGTGGAATGAGCAGTTCTTC
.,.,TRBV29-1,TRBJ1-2,CSVQGDYTF,TGCAGCGTTCAGGGTGACTACACCTTC
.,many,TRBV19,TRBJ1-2,CASSPSAGGGGYTF,TGTGCCAGTAGTCCATCCGCCGGCGGAGGCGGCTACACCTTC
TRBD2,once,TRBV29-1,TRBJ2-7,CSNAGGIYEQYF,TGCAGCAACGCCGGGGGGATCTACGAGCAGTACTTC
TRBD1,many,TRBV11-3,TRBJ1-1,CASSPDRAWNTEAFF,TGTGCCAGCAGCCCAGACAGGGCTTGGAACACTGAAGCTTTCTTT
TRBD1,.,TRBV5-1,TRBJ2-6,CASRTGQGVSGANVLTF,TGCGCCAGCCGTACAGGACAGGGGGTCTCTGGGGCCAACGTCCTGACTTTC
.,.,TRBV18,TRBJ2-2,CASSPGVSGELFF,TGTGCCAGCTCACCTGGAGTGTCCGGGGAGCTGTTTTTT
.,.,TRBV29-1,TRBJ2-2,CSVGGGIYYGELFF,TGCAGCGTTGGAGGGGGGATCTACTACGGGGAGCTGTTTTTT
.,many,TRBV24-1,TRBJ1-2,CATRSGENYGYTF,TGTGCCACCAGATCAGGGGAAAACTATGGCTACACCTTC
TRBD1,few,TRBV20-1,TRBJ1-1,CSATGTGSRRITEAFF,TGCAGTGCTACCGGGACAGGGTCGCGTAGGATCACTGAAGCTTTCTTT
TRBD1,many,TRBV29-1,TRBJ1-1,CSVEKQGVNTEAFF,TGCAGCGTTGAAAAACAGGGGGTGAACACTGAAGCTTTCTTT
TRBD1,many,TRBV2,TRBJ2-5,CASRETGQGALEVETQYF,TGTGCCAGCAGGGAGACGGGACAGGGGGCGCTTGAGGTTGAGACCCAGTACTTC
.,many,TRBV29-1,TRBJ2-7,CSVEGRHYEQYF,TGCAGCGTTGAGGGCCGCCACTACGAGCAGTACTTC
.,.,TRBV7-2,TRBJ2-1,CASSLVYLNEQFF,TGTGCCAGCAGCTTAGTATATCTCAATGAGCAGTTCTTC
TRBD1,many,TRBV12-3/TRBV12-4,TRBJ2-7,CASSPGQGPLQYF,TGTGCCAGCAGCCCGGGACAGGGACCTCTCCAGTACTTC
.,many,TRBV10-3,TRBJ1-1,CASSEGRTLNTEAFF,TGTGCCAGCAGTGAAGGCAGGACATTGAACACTGAAGCTTTCTTT
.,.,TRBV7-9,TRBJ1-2,CASSLSGQGGYTF,TGTGCCAGCAGCTTAAGTGGACAAGGTGGCTACACCTTC
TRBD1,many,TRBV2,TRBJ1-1,CATNRGPDTEAFF,TGTGCCACGAACAGGGGACCTGACACTGAAGCTTTCTTT
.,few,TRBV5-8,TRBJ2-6,CASSPDLSGANVLTF,TGTGCCAGCAGCCCGGACCTCTCTGGGGCCAACGTCCTGACTTTC
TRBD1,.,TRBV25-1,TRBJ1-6,CASSQTGQGTSSYNSPLHF,TGTGCCAGCAGCCAGACGGGACAGGGAACCAGCTCCTATAATTCACCCCTCCACTTT
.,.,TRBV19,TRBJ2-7,CASSDGSAWEQYF,TGTGCCAGTAGTGACGGGAGCGCTTGGGAGCAGTACTTC
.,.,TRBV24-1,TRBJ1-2,CATSLGTGELNYGYTF,TGTGCCACCAGTCTAGGGACCGGGGAGCTTAACTATGGCTACACCTTC
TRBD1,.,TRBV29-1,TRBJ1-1,CSVGQGATEAFF,TGCAGCGTCGGACAGGGGGCTACTGAAGCTTTCTTT
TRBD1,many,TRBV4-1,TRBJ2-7,CASSQAWTGEDEQYF,TGCGCCAGCAGCCAAGCATGGACAGGGGAGGATGAGCAGTACTTC
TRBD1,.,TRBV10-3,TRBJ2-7,CAISAPGTGTYF,TGTGCCATCAGTGCGCCCGGGACAGGGACCTACTTC
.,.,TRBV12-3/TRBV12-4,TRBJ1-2,CASSFASGGSTF,TGTGCCAGCAGTTTTGCCTCGGGGGGCTCGACCTTC
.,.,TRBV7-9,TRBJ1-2,CARDPGEGGYTF,TGTGCTAGAGATCCGGGGGAGGGAGGCTACACCTTC
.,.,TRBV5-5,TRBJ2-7,CASSLWVPNEQYF,TGTGCCAGCAGCTTATGGGTTCCCAACGAGCAGTACTTC
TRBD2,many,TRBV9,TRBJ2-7,CASSVGSGVWYEQYF,TGTGCCAGCAGCGTAGGAAGCGGGGTATGGTACGAGCAGTACTTC
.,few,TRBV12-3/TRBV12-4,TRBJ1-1,CASKQAMNTEAFF,TGTGCCAGTAAACAGGCCATGAACACTGAAGCTTTCTTT